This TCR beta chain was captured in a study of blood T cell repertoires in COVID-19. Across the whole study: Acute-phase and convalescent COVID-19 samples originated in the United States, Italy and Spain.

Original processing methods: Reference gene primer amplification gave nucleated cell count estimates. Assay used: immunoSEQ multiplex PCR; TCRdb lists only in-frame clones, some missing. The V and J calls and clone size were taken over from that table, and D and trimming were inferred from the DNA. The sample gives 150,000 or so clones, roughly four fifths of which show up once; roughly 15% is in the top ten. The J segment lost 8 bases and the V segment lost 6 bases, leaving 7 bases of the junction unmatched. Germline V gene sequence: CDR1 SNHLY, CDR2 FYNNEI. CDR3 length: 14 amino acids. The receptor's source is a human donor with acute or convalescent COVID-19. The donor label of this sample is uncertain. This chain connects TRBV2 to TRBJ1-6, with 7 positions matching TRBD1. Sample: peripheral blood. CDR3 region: CASRPYRGDSPLHF. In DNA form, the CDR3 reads TGTGCCAGCAGACCTTACAGGGGTGATTCACCCCTCCACTTT.